These 19 T cell receptor beta chains were sequenced from one sample in a study of cytomegalovirus exposure and HLA in healthy donors. With 60 Vbeta and 13 Jbeta primers, the PCR was carried out. Produced via immunoSEQ multiplex PCR; TCRdb's table is partial and in-frame only. The sample carries approximately 120,000 clones, approximately 71% recorded once. The sequenced sample consisted of PBMCs. These receptors were taken from a man aged 40-50 years in good health and CMV-seronegative.

The V call is TRBV27, the J call TRBJ2-2; 8 bases match TRBD1. This CDR3 has 16 residues. After removal of 6 bases from V and 0 bases from J, the junction contained 6 bases not matched to a gene. Germline CDR1 is MNHEY and CDR2 is SMNVEV (reference sequence). CDR3 loop: CASSLTGASNTGELFF. For the CDR3, the DNA is TGTGCCAGCAGCCTGACAGGGGCTTCGAACACCGGGGAGCTGTTTTTT.

The chain is built from TRBV29-1 and TRBJ1-3, with D unresolved. There are 12 residues in the CDR3. Germline values: CDR1 SQVTM, CDR2 ANQGSEA. The V and J ends lost 4 bases and 1 base respectively, with 5 bases between them. CDR3: CSVGASGNTIYF. The CDR3 bases are TGCAGCGTTGGAGCTTCTGGAAACACCATATATTTT.

V is TRBV10-1 and J is TRBJ1-5; the match to TRBD1 covers 12 bases. V was pared by 1 base and J by 1 base, with 11 bases of the junction left unmatched. CDR3 length equals 20 residues. Germline-derived CDR1 and CDR2 are WNHNN and SYGVQD (reference sequence). The CDR3 DNA is TGCGCCAGCAGTGAGTACCTCGGGACAGGGGGCCTAGTGAGCAATCAGCCCCAGCATTTT. It codes for CASSEYLGTGGLVSNQPQHF.

V is TRBV7-9 and J is TRBJ2-3; D gene unclear. CDR1 is SEHNR and CDR2 is FQNEAQ in the germline V gene (reference sequence). Trimming left V 1 base short and J 10 bases short, with 6 bases between. The CDR3 extends over 11 amino acids. The DNA for the CDR3 is TGTGCCAGCAGCTTAGTTGCGTCGCAGTATTTT. It codes for CASSLVASQYF.

The chain is built from TRBV25-1 and TRBJ1-4, with 10 bases that match TRBD1. CDR3 size: 16 residues. V dropped 0 bases and J dropped 7; count of bases not matched to a gene: 5. In germline, CDR1 is MGHDK, CDR2 SYGVNS. The CDR3 sequence is CASSEYMGTGAEKLFF. For the CDR3, the DNA is TGTGCCAGCAGTGAATATATGGGGACAGGGGCTGAAAAACTGTTTTTT.

This chain uses TRBV29-1 with TRBJ2-7; 8 nucleotides align to TRBD1. This CDR3 region has 15 residues. After removal of 3 bases from V and 3 bases from J, the junction contained 10 bases not matched to a gene. The germline gives CDR1 SQVTM, CDR2 ANQGSEA. CDR3 sequence: CSVDGGAGGFYEQYF. The CDR3 bases are TGCAGCGTTGACGGAGGGGCAGGGGGCTTCTACGAGCAGTACTTC.

In this sample, this clone turned up a few times. The genes are TRBV11-3 and TRBJ2-2, with D possibly TRBD1 on 6 matching bases. Deletions cut 1 base from V and 1 base from J, with 10 bases between. CDR1 is SGHNT and CDR2 is YENEEA in the germline V gene. This CDR3 has 16 residues. As DNA, the CDR3 is TGTGCCAGCAGCTTAGCTTCGGGACAGAACACCGGGGAGCTGTTTTTT. It is translated as CASSLASGQNTGELFF.

The chain combines TRBV5-4 with TRBJ1-2; D gene ambiguous. This CDR3 comprises 12 residues. Trimming removed 2 bases from V and 5 bases from J, with 7 bases in between. Germline V gene lookup returns CDR1 SGHNT and CDR2 YYREEE (reference sequence). This CDR3 is CASSFPGYGYTF. CDR3 DNA: TGTGCCAGCAGCTTTCCAGGTTATGGCTACACCTTC. Full variable domain (missing parts from reference TRBV5-4 and TRBJ1-2): ETGVTQSPTHLIKTRGQQVTLRCSSQSGHNTVSWYQQALGQGPQFIFQYYREEENGRGNFPPRFSGLQFPNYSSELNVNALELDDSALYLCASSFPGYGYTFGSGTRLTVV.

The chain recombines TRBV28 with TRBJ1-4; possibly TRBD1 for D (5 bases). V was pared by 1 base and J by 6 bases, with 18 bases between. Germline-derived CDR1 and CDR2 are MDHEN and SYDVKM. The CDR3 runs 17 residues. For the CDR3, the DNA is TGTGCCAGCAGTTTATCTCCACCCGGCCGGGGGGATGAAAAACTGTTTTTT. This translates into CASSLSPPGRGDEKLFF. The whole variable domain, remainder taken from reference TRBV28 and TRBJ1-4, is DVKVTQSSRYLVKRTGEKVFLECVQDMDHENMFWYRQDPGLGLRLIYFSYDVKMKEKGDIPEGYSVSREKKERFSLILESASTNQTSMYLCASSLSPPGRGDEKLFFGSGTQLSVL.

This rearrangement joins TRBV15 to TRBJ1-5; 9 nucleotides match TRBD1. The V segment lost 6 bases and the J segment 6 bases; nucleotides outside the gene matches: 12. The CDR3 loop spans 16 amino acids. Germline V gene lookup returns CDR1 LNHNV and CDR2 YYDKDF (reference sequence). The CDR3 DNA follows: TGTGCCACCAGTAAGAACAGGGGGCCCCGGTTTCAGCCCCAGCATTTT. Amino acid sequence: CATSKNRGPRFQPQHF.

This chain links TRBV6-5 with TRBJ1-1, with a weak D call TRBD1 (6 bases). The CDR3 consists of 15 residues. Germline V gene sequence: CDR1 MNHEY, CDR2 SVGAGI. V was clipped by 5 bases and J by 3 bases, with 16 bases between them. The DNA for the CDR3 is TGTGCCAGCAGTGCCCTCAGGAAGGGGGACACTGAAGCTTTCTTT. Protein product: CASSALRKGDTEAFF.

The chain couples TRBV6-1 to TRBJ2-7; 7 bases fit TRBD1. The V gene end was trimmed by 8 bases and the J gene end by 0 bases; junction bases not matched to a gene: 10. The germline gives CDR1 MNHNS, CDR2 SASEGT. The CDR3 sequence is 15 residues long. CDR3 sequence: CASEYRDRSSYEQYF. The CDR3 bases are TGTGCCAGCGAATACCGGGACAGAAGCTCCTACGAGCAGTACTTC.

This clone was counted only a few times. The V and J genes are TRBV28 and TRBJ1-5; D not certain. This CDR3 spans 12 amino acids. Per germline, CDR1 MDHEN and CDR2 SYDVKM. V shed 7 bases and J shed 3 bases, with 7 bases lying between them. This CDR3 reads CASTEHNQPQHF. As DNA, the CDR3 is TGTGCCAGCACCGAACACAATCAGCCCCAGCATTTT.

This clone was found a few times. V is TRBV7-2 and J is TRBJ1-2, with TRBD1 matching over 8 bases. From germline, CDR1 is SGHTA and CDR2 FQGNSA. This CDR3 is 16 amino acids long. With V trimmed by 1 base and J by 6 bases, 10 bases remained unmatched. Here the CDR3 DNA reads TGTGCCAGCAGCTTAGACTCAGGGGGCAGTAGGAATGGCTACACCTTC. This encodes CASSLDSGGSRNGYTF. Using reference TRBV7-2 and TRBJ1-2 for the parts outside the CDR3, the full variable domain is GAGVSQSPSNKVTEKGKDVELRCDPISGHTALYWYRQSLGQGLEFLIYFQGNSAPDKSGLPSDRFSAERTGGSVSTLTIQRTQQEDSAVYLCASSLDSGGSRNGYTFGSGTRLTVV.

This clone came up once. The chain employs TRBV29-1 and TRBJ2-1; the D gene is possibly TRBD2 (5 bases). The CDR3 is made up of 14 amino acids. From germline, CDR1 is SQVTM and CDR2 ANQGSEA. Trimming stripped 6 bases from V and 8 bases from J, with 20 bases between. DNA for the CDR3: TGCAGCGTATCCCTTGGCGGCGGGCTCGATGAGCAGTTCTTC. It translates to CSVSLGGGLDEQFF.

A single count supports this clone. This rearrangement joins TRBV18 to TRBJ1-2, with a possible D match to TRBD1 (6 bases). V was cut by 3 bases and J by 2 bases, with 16 bases left in between. The CDR3 loop spans 16 amino acids. Germline V gene data show CDR1 as KGHSH and CDR2 as LQKENI. The CDR3 protein is CASSPPGLQGNYGYTF. The CDR3 nucleotides read TGTGCCAGCTCACCGCCTGGTCTACAGGGCAACTATGGCTACACCTTC.

This clone was observed a handful of times. This chain links TRBV7-6 with TRBJ2-7; possibly TRBD1 for D (5 bases). Germline-derived CDR1 and CDR2 are SGHVS and FNYEAQ. This CDR3 spans 13 amino acids. The germline V and J ends were trimmed by 2 bases and 4 bases, with 9 bases remaining between them. CDR3 residues: CASSLQGGYEQYF. CDR3 coding DNA: TGTGCCAGCAGCTTACAGGGTGGGTACGAGCAGTACTTC.

This chain links TRBV7-2 with TRBJ1-1; 8 nucleotides match TRBD1. The CDR3 has 15 residues. The J segment lost 4 bases and the V segment lost 5 bases, leaving 9 bases of the junction unmatched. Germline V gene sequence: CDR1 SGHTA, CDR2 FQGNSA. In nucleotides, the CDR3 is TGTGCCAGCAGCCCAGTCAGGGGGCCGGCCACTGAAGCTTTCTTT. Amino acid sequence: CASSPVRGPATEAFF.

This clone was observed a few times. The chain links TRBV7-8 to TRBJ1-3, with D possibly being TRBD1 (5 bases). The V gene lost 1 base and the J gene lost 2 bases, with 18 bases spanning the gap. Germline CDR1 SGHVS, CDR2 FQNEAQ. The CDR3 has 18 residues. CDR3 in DNA: TGTGCCAGCAGCTTAGTCCAAAGCCGGGGGATCGCTGGAAACACCATATATTTT. Translation: CASSLVQSRGIAGNTIYF.